The clone carrying this T cell receptor (beta chain) was observed a few times. This specimen comes from a study of cytomegalovirus exposure and HLA in healthy donors. This PCR relied on a set of 60 Vbeta primers and 13 Jbeta primers. Clones were sequenced by immunoSEQ multiplex PCR, and TCRdb holds only the in-frame ones, with some missing. The table includes about 130,000 clones, just over 70% detected once. V was pared by 5 bases and J by 8 bases, with 11 bases of the junction left unmatched. CDR1 and CDR2 (germline): MNHEY, SVGAGI. The CDR3 runs to 14 residues. The source material was PBMCs. This sequence joins TRBV6-5 and TRBJ1-1, with TRBD1 matching 7 bases. The clonotype comes from a woman aged 55 to 70 in good health and CMV-seropositive. The CDR3: CASSQPGGLREAFF. In DNA, the CDR3 is TGTGCCAGCAGTCAACCAGGGGGTTTGCGGGAAGCTTTCTTT.